The 9 T cell receptor gamma chains reported below all come from one sample, sequenced in a study of gamma delta lymphoproliferative disorders and STAT genes. TCRdb called clones from the multiplex PCR reads again using CATT. This sample has a few thousand gamma-chain clones, with 12% found just once. The receptor sequences were amplified from genomic DNA of peripheral blood mononuclear cells. The sample consisted of blood. Source of these receptors: a human donor with gamma-delta T-cell large granular lymphocyte leukemia.

This clone was recorded at least ten times. The genes are TRGV10 and TRGJP1. The J gene comes from matching the DNA to germline here; TCRdb lacks it. TRGV10 is an ORF, and what it does is uncertain. J was trimmed by 7 bases and V by 8 bases; bases with no gene match: 5. The CDR3 is 12 amino acids. The CDR3 bases are TGTGCTGCGTGGGATGATGGTTGGTTCAAGATATTT. Its translation is CAAWDDGWFKIF.

This clone occurred many times. Different DNA sequences within this sample yield the same CDR3. The chain recombines TRGV5 with TRGJ1 or TRGJ2. TCRdb does not report a J gene; here it was assigned by matching the DNA to germline references. CDR1 is VINAFY and CDR2 is YDVSNSKD in the germline V gene. Trimming removed 0 bases from V and 7 bases from J; junction bases left unmatched: 3. This CDR3 comprises 12 residues. The CDR3: CATWDRPYKKLF. Here the CDR3 DNA reads TGTGCCACCTGGGACAGGCCGTATAAGAAACTCTTT.

This clone was recorded many times. The rearrangement uses TRGV5 and TRGJ1 or TRGJ2. TCRdb does not report a J gene; here it was assigned by matching the DNA to germline references. CDR1 VINAFY and CDR2 YDVSNSKD come from the germline V gene. V lost 0 bases, J lost 7 bases, and 6 bases stayed unmatched. The CDR3 consists of 13 residues. The CDR3 region has the DNA TGTGCCACCTGGGACAGGCAGATCTATAAGAAACTCTTT. Translation gives CATWDRQIYKKLF.

This clone appeared many times. CDR3 nucleotide sequence: TGTGCTGCGTGGGATTATTTATCTTATAAGAAACTCTTT. It encodes CAAWDYLSYKKLF. The chain carries TRGV10 and TRGJ1 or TRGJ2. The J gene, left out of TCRdb, was set here by checking the DNA against germline. TRGV10 is recorded as an ORF, its role being uncertain. The ends lost 8 bases at V and 6 bases at J; junction bases unmatched: 11. The CDR3 is made up of 13 amino acids.

This clone was picked up many times. The chain combines TRGV10 with TRGJ1 or TRGJ2. TCRdb leaves out the J gene; it was filled in here by matching the DNA to germline. TRGV10 carries the ORF label, with uncertain function. V gave up 8 bases and J gave up 6 bases; unmatched junction bases: 11. The CDR3 has 13 residues. CDR3 residues: CAAWDQRGYKKLF. CDR3 coding DNA: TGTGCTGCGTGGGACCAGCGAGGTTATAAGAAACTCTTT.

The table lists this clone with a count of one. No DNA is shown, since the ends of the CDR3 on it are uncertain; the CDR3 is the one TCRdb lists. The V gene corresponds to TRGV4; no J gene was called. The CDR3 sequence runs 19 residues, both termini included. The V gene's germline CDR1 is EGSTGY and CDR2 YDSYTSSV. CDR3 loop: CATWDGRGIRNSLAVEQHF.

This clone rates as medium-sized. The translation of this DNA and the TCRdb protein of a much larger clone differ at residue 8, probably owing to a read error; the protein shown here is translated from the DNA. The rearrangement uses TRGV9 and TRGJP. TCRdb leaves out the J gene; it was filled in here by matching the DNA to germline. The CDR3 spans 16 residues. The germline gives CDR1 GITISATS, CDR2 ISYDGTV (reference sequence). The V gene end was trimmed by 0 bases and the J gene end by 9 bases; junction bases not matched to a gene: 5. CDR3 region: CALWEVEGLGKKIKVF. DNA of the CDR3: TGTGCCTTGTGGGAGGTGGAAGGGTTGGGCAAAAAAATCAAGGTATTT.

This clone occurred a few times. One base separates it from a far larger clone, so it is likely a read error. Distinct nucleotide sequences in the sample also encode this CDR3. The chain employs TRGV3 and TRGJ1 or TRGJ2. TCRdb gives no J gene; it was assigned here by matching the DNA to germline. The CDR3 spans 14 residues. The germline V gene encodes CDR1 VTNTFY and CDR2 YDVSTARD (reference sequence). The CDR3 coding sequence is TGTGCCACTTGGGACAGGCCGGATTATTATAAGAAACTCTTT. Residues: CATWDRPDYYKKLF.

The sample holds many counts of this clone. A far larger clone is off by one base, so a read error is likely. Other nucleotide sequences in the sample specify the same CDR3. The V segment is TRGV9, and no J call was made. Germline CDR1 and CDR2: GITISATS and ISYDGTV (reference sequence). The CDR3 has 16 residues. The CDR3 nucleotides are TGTGCCTTGTGGGAGGTGCGAGAGTTGGGCAAAAAAATTAAGGTATTT. It codes for CALWEVRELGKKIKVF.